This TCR beta chain was observed in a study of T cell changes during pregnancy in multiple sclerosis. Here immunoSEQ multiplex PCR was the method, and the copy in TCRdb shows in-frame clones only, minus some. The data show approximately 52,000 clones, around 92% seen once. V lost 3 bases and J 6 bases, leaving 3 bases between the germline ends. The CDR3 spans 11 residues. The germline CDR1 and CDR2 sequences are SEHNR and FQNEAQ (reference sequence). This clone has a handful of counts. The chain has TRBV7-9 and TRBJ2-1; D gene ambiguous. The receptor comes from a female donor in good health, enrolled as a control in a pregnancy study. This sample comprised CD4+ T cells from peripheral blood mononuclear cells, obtained in the second trimester of pregnancy. CDR3 coding DNA: TGTGCCAGCAGCTTTATCAATGAGCAGTTCTTC. It is translated as CASSFINEQFF.